Below, 24 T cell receptor beta chains from the same sample are listed, as sequenced in a study of blood T cell repertoires in COVID-19 (dated by TCRdb to 2020 to 2021). Library method: the immunoSEQ multiplex PCR assay. TCRdb provides this immuneACCESS table in a form limited to in-frame rearrangements. Some clones are lacking; in checked studies, under half of them reflect an unresolved V gene, and why the rest are absent is not known. Recorded for this sample are about 300,000 clones; approximately 88% of them occurred a single time. The ten most abundant clones make up 6.9% of the sample. The sequenced sample consisted of peripheral blood. The receptor set was obtained from a woman in her thirties who had recovered from COVID-19.

The CDR3 DNA is TGTGCCATCAGTGACCCGGGCGGGGGCACTGAAGCTTTCTTT. It encodes CAISDPGGGTEAFF. V is TRBV10-3 and J is TRBJ1-1; TRBD1 might be the D (5 bases). Trimming took 3 bases from V and 4 from J, leaving 12 bases between them. The CDR3 has 14 amino acids. CDR1 is ENHRY and CDR2 is SYGVKD in the germline V gene.

V usage is TRBV11-2 and J usage is TRBJ2-7; D is undetermined. The V and J ends lost 1 base and 0 bases respectively, with 7 bases between them. This CDR3 has 14 residues. Germline CDR1 is SGHAT and CDR2 is FQNNGV. The CDR3 DNA sequence: TGTGCCAGCAGCTTAGTCGGGTTCTCCTACGAGCAGTACTTC. The encoded protein is CASSLVGFSYEQYF.

CDR3 in amino acids: CASSNGQGTSGYTF. The CDR3 nucleotides are TGTGCCAGCAGCAATGGGCAGGGGACATCGGGCTACACCTTC. The rearrangement uses TRBV28 and TRBJ1-2; perhaps TRBD1 as D (6 bases). CDR1 is MDHEN and CDR2 is SYDVKM in the germline V gene. Trimming stripped 6 bases from V and 8 bases from J, with 19 bases between. The CDR3 covers 14 residues.

The chain carries TRBV7-2 and TRBJ2-3; 8 bases align to TRBD1. CDR3 length equals 15 residues. Germline loops: CDR1 SGHTA, CDR2 FQGNSA. V dropped 5 bases and J dropped 3; count of bases not matched to a gene: 7. Written as DNA, the CDR3 is TGTGCCAGCAGCCCAGGACAGGGAGAGACAGATACGCAGTATTTT. It encodes CASSPGQGETDTQYF.

The chain combines TRBV5-4 with TRBJ1-2; D may be TRBD1 (6 bases). Germline-derived CDR1 and CDR2 are SGHNT and YYREEE (reference sequence). Trimming pared 0 bases from V and 4 bases from J, leaving 16 bases between. The CDR3 spans 16 residues. This CDR3 is CASSLEMAGALYGYTF. Here the CDR3 DNA reads TGTGCCAGCAGCTTGGAGATGGCAGGGGCTCTCTATGGCTACACCTTC. Based on the CDR3 plus reference TRBV5-4 and TRBJ1-2, the full variable domain is ETGVTQSPTHLIKTRGQQVTLRCSSQSGHNTVSWYQQALGQGPQFIFQYYREEENGRGNFPPRFSGLQFPNYSSELNVNALELDDSALYLCASSLEMAGALYGYTFGSGTRLTVV.

This chain links TRBV21-1 with TRBJ2-6; the table names TRBD1, a call not compared with the DNA. TRBV21-1 represents a pseudogene. The CDR3 has 17 amino acids. CDR3 residues: CASSKRGDSSGANVLTF. DNA of the CDR3: TGTGCCAGCAGCAAAAGAGGGGACAGCTCTGGGGCCAACGTCCTGACTTTC.

The table lists this clone with a count of one. This chain links TRBV19 with TRBJ2-1; 7 bases are shared with TRBD2. V lost 4 bases, J lost 9 bases, and 6 bases stayed unmatched. Germline-derived CDR1 and CDR2 are LNHDA and SQIVND (reference sequence). The CDR3 extends over 13 amino acids. The CDR3 sequence: CASSKGRVAEQFF. The CDR3 DNA is TGTGCCAGTAGTAAGGGGAGGGTGGCTGAGCAGTTCTTC. Complete variable domain (other parts from reference TRBV19 and TRBJ2-1): DGGITQSPKYLFRKEGQNVTLSCEQNLNHDAMYWYRQDPGQGLRLIYYSQIVNDFQKGDIAEGYSVSREKKESFPLTVTSAQKNPTAFYLCASSKGRVAEQFFGPGTRLTVL.

The chain is built from TRBV5-4 and TRBJ2-5, with 7 positions matching TRBD1. The V segment lost 4 bases and the J segment 3 bases; nucleotides outside the gene matches: 6. The CDR3 consists of 14 residues. In germline, CDR1 is SGHNT, CDR2 YYREEE (reference sequence). CDR3 sequence (DNA): TGTGCCAGCAGCCAGACAGGGTCCGAAGAGACCCAGTACTTC. This sequence encodes CASSQTGSEETQYF.

The rearrangement uses TRBV14 and TRBJ2-2; TRBD2 matches at 8 bases. Trimming removed 9 bases from V and 5 bases from J; junction bases left unmatched: 11. The germline V gene has CDR1 SGHDN and CDR2 FVKESK. The CDR3 length is 15 residues. CDR3 sequence (DNA): TGTGCCAGTGATAATAGCGGGACCGCTACCGGGGAGCTGTTTTTT. Its protein is CASDNSGTATGELFF.

The chain employs TRBV6-2 or TRBV6-3 and TRBJ1-6; D remains ambiguous. Germline CDR1 reads MNHEY; CDR2 reads SVGEGT. The CDR3 totals 15 residues. V shed 2 bases and J shed 7 bases, with 12 bases lying between them. CDR3 protein: CASSYLRGRNSPLHF. The CDR3 coding sequence is TGTGCCAGCAGTTACCTCCGGGGAAGAAATTCACCCCTCCACTTT.

This chain uses TRBV4-3 with TRBJ1-4; D not resolved. Deletions cut 0 bases from V and 2 bases from J, with 10 bases between. Germline lookup yields CDR1 LGHNA and CDR2 YSLEER. The CDR3 length is 16 residues. CDR3 bases: TGCGCCAGCAGCCAAGATACGGAGGGCACTAATGAAAAACTGTTTTTT. It translates to CASSQDTEGTNEKLFF.

This chain connects TRBV5-1 to TRBJ2-1; a weak D match, TRBD2 (5 bases). Germline V gene sequence: CDR1 SGHRS, CDR2 YFSETQ. The ends were cut back, 0 bases at V and 10 bases at J, with 11 bases in the middle. This CDR3 comprises 13 residues. The CDR3 is CASSLGPPGEQFF. The CDR3 nucleotides read TGCGCCAGCAGCTTGGGGCCTCCGGGAGAGCAGTTCTTC.

The chain recombines TRBV2 with TRBJ2-2; TRBD1 matches at 7 bases. The V gene end was trimmed by 4 bases and the J gene end by 2 bases; junction bases not matched to a gene: 4. This CDR3 is 15 amino acids long. CDR1 is SNHLY and CDR2 is FYNNEI in the germline V gene. In DNA, the CDR3 is TGTGCCAGCAGTGCCGGGACAGCTAACACCGGGGAGCTGTTTTTT. Its translation: CASSAGTANTGELFF.

The chain carries TRBV3-1 (or the pseudogene TRBV3-2) and TRBJ2-1; 11 nucleotides match TRBD2. Germline CDR1 LGHDT, CDR2 YNNKEL (reference sequence). V dropped 0 bases and J dropped 5; count of bases not matched to a gene: 6. There are 17 residues in the CDR3. The CDR3 DNA reads as TGTGCCAGCAGCCAAGATCTGAGACTAGCGGGAAACAATGAGCAGTTCTTC. Protein: CASSQDLRLAGNNEQFF.

The chain joins TRBV5-8 to TRBJ2-3, with 10 bases matching TRBD2. Germline trimming cut 0 bases from V and 8 bases from J; bases unmatched to any gene: 9. The germline CDR1 and CDR2 sequences are SGHTS and YDEGEE. CDR3 length: 16 amino acids. CDR3 residues: CASSLDPASGGGTQYF. CDR3 bases: TGTGCCAGCAGCTTGGACCCCGCTAGCGGGGGAGGTACGCAGTATTTT. The complete variable domain, with remaining parts taken from reference TRBV5-8 and TRBJ2-3, reads EAGVTQSPTHLIKTRGQQATLRCSPISGHTSVYWYQQALGLGLQFLLWYDEGEERNRGNFPPRFSGRQFPNYSSELNVNALELEDSALYLCASSLDPASGGGTQYFGPGTRLTVL.

V and J are TRBV6-5 and TRBJ1-5; possibly TRBD1 for D (5 bases). Germline V CDR1 and CDR2: MNHEY, SVGAGI. The ends were cut back, 6 bases at V and 0 bases at J, with 12 bases in the middle. This CDR3 spans 15 amino acids. CDR3 in amino acids: CASRPTVNSNQPQHF. CDR3 sequence (DNA): TGTGCCAGCAGGCCGACAGTGAATAGCAATCAGCCCCAGCATTTT.

The chain recombines TRBV9 with TRBJ1-3, with D possibly being TRBD1 (5 bases). This CDR3 has 16 residues. The ends were cut back, 4 bases at V and 2 bases at J, with 16 bases in the middle. Germline CDR1 reads SGDLS; CDR2 reads YYNGEE. The chain's CDR3 is CASSHNTGPAGNTIYF. The CDR3 DNA follows: TGTGCCAGCAGCCATAATACAGGACCCGCTGGAAACACCATATATTTT.

The chain combines TRBV18 with TRBJ2-3, with 9 positions matching TRBD2. Per germline, CDR1 KGHSH and CDR2 LQKENI. This CDR3 contains 15 residues. V trimming: 3 bases; J trimming: 2 bases; junction bases outside the gene matches: 3. CDR3 loop: CASSPPSGATDTQYF. CDR3 bases: TGTGCCAGCTCACCGCCTAGCGGGGCCACAGATACGCAGTATTTT.

This chain joins TRBV7-9 and TRBJ2-7; TRBD1 is a possible D gene (6 bases). The germline CDR1 and CDR2 sequences are SEHNR and FQNEAQ (reference sequence). Trimming cost V 3 bases and J 3 bases, with 9 bases left between them. The CDR3 is made up of 13 amino acids. This CDR3 is CASSFAGDYEQYF. The CDR3 DNA sequence: TGTGCCAGCAGCTTTGCAGGGGACTACGAGCAGTACTTC.

The chain joins TRBV7-2 to TRBJ2-2, with a possible D match to TRBD1 (5 bases). This CDR3 is built from 12 residues. The germline V and J ends were trimmed by 2 bases and 7 bases, with 5 bases remaining between them. CDR1 is SGHTA, CDR2 FQGNSA, per germline. CDR3 DNA: TGTGCCAGCAGCTTACAGGGCGGGGAGCTGTTTTTT. Translation gives CASSLQGGELFF.

This clone was recorded only once. This sequence joins TRBV3-1 (or the pseudogene TRBV3-2) and TRBJ2-6; 9 nucleotides agree with TRBD1. The germline gives CDR1 LGHDT, CDR2 YNNKEL (reference sequence). The CDR3 covers 22 residues. Trimming removed 0 bases from V and 0 bases from J; junction bases left unmatched: 15. The CDR3 here is CASSQDGGRAGTGSSGANVLTF. CDR3 DNA: TGTGCCAGCAGCCAAGATGGGGGCAGAGCGGGGACAGGGAGCTCTGGGGCCAACGTCCTGACTTTC.

V is TRBV5-5 and J is TRBJ2-3, with 11 bases aligning to TRBD2. The CDR3 spans 16 residues. CDR1 is SGHKS, CDR2 YYEKEE, per germline (reference sequence). Unmatched junction bases numbered 8, after V lost 1 base and J lost 7 bases. The CDR3 here is CASSLRVAGGQNTQYF. CDR3 sequence (DNA): TGTGCCAGCAGCTTGCGAGTAGCGGGGGGGCAAAATACGCAGTATTTT.

J is TRBJ1-2 and V is TRBV2; D remains ambiguous. The CDR3 has 17 residues. CDR1 and CDR2 (germline): SNHLY, FYNNEI. The V gene lost 5 bases and the J gene lost 0 bases, with 19 bases spanning the gap. CDR3 nucleotide sequence: TGTGCCAGCAGTCGACTAGTTTGGAGTGGAGCTAACTATGGCTACACCTTC. It specifies CASSRLVWSGANYGYTF.

The J gene is TRBJ1-2, the V gene TRBV5-6, with a weak D call TRBD1 (5 bases). The germline CDR1 and CDR2 sequences are SGHDT and YYEEEE. CDR3 length: 15 residues. V lost 1 base to trimming and J lost 4 bases, with 14 bases between them. This chain's CDR3 is CASSLQGASLYGYTF. Here the CDR3 DNA reads TGTGCCAGCAGCTTGCAGGGCGCCTCACTCTATGGCTACACCTTC.